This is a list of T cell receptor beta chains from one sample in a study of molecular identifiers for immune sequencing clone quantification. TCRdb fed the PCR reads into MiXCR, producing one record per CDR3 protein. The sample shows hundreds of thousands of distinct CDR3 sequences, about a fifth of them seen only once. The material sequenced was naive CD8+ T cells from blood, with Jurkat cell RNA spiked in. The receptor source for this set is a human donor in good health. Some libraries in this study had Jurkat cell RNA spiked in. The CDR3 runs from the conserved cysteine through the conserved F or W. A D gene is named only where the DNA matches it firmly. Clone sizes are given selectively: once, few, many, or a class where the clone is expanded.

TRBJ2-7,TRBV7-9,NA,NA,TGTGCCAGCAGCCCTGGGCGGGTGGACAGCTTCTACGAACAGTACTTC,CASSPGRVDSFYEQYF
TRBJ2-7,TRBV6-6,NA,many,TGTGCCAGCAGTTTGTTCAGCTCCTACGAGCAGTACTTC,CASSLFSSYEQYF
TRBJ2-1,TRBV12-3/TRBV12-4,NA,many,TGTGCCAGCAGTTTAGAGCCCGACCGCCAGATGAGACCGTTCTTC,CASSLEPDRQMRPFF
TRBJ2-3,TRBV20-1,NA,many,TGCAGTGCTAGAGCCGCCGGGAAGAGCACAGATACGCAGTATTTT,CSARAAGKSTDTQYF
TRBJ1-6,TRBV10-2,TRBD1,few,TGCGCCAGCAGTGAGCAGACAGGGGTCAATTCACCCCTCCACTTT,CASSEQTGVNSPLHF
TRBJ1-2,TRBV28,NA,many,TGTGCCAGCAGTCAATATGGCTACACCTTC,CASSQYGYTF
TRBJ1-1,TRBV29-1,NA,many,TGCAGCGTTGAGGACAATAGAGGGGAAGCTTTCTTT,CSVEDNRGEAFF
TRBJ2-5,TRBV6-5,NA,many,TGTGCCACGGAAGGGACTGAGGAAGAGACCCAGTACTTC,CATEGTEEETQYF
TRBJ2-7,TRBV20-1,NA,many,TGCAGTGCTAGAGATAGCCATACCTACGAGCAGTACTTC,CSARDSHTYEQYF
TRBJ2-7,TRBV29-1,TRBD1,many,TGCAGCGTTGAGGCCCGGACAGGGGGCTACGAGCAGTACTTC,CSVEARTGGYEQYF
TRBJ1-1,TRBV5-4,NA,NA,TGTGCCAGCGAGGAGGGGGATGCGACTGAAGCTTTCTTT,CASEEGDATEAFF
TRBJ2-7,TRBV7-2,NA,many,TGTGCCAGCAGCTTAATTAGTGAGCAGTACTTC,CASSLISEQYF
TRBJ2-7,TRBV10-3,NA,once,TGTGCCATCAGTGAGGCGATAAGCAAATCTTCCTACGAGCAGTACTTC,CAISEAISKSSYEQYF
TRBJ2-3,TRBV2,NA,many,TGTGCCAGCAGTGAAGCGGTTAAGTACACAGATACGCAGTATTTT,CASSEAVKYTDTQYF
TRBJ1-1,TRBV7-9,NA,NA,TGTGCCAGCAGCCTCTGGCTGGGACCTATGAACACTGAAGCTTTCTTT,CASSLWLGPMNTEAFF
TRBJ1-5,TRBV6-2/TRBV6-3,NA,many,TGTGCCAGCAGTGCCGGGGGCGTGTGGCAGCCCCAGCATTTT,CASSAGGVWQPQHF
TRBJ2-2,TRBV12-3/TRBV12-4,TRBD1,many,TGTGCCAGCAGAGGGACAGGGCCAGCCACCGGGGAGCTGTTTTTT,CASRGTGPATGELFF
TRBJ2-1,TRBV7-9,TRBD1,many,TGTGCCAGCAGCTCGACGGACAGGGGGCGCAACAATGAGCAGTTCTTC,CASSSTDRGRNNEQFF
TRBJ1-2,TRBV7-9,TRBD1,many,TGTGCCAGCAGCTGGGGGACAGGGGGCGCGTCTAACTATGGCTACACCTTC,CASSWGTGGASNYGYTF
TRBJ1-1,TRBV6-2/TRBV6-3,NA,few,TGTGCCACCTCCCGTTGGGAGAACACTGAAGCTTTCTTT,CATSRWENTEAFF
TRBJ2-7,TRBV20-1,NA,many,TGCAGTGCTAGAGATATGTACAGCTACGAGCAGTACTTC,CSARDMYSYEQYF
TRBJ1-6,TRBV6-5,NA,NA,TGTGCCAGCTGCCCCAGCGACGGTTATAATTCACCCCTCCACTTT,CASCPSDGYNSPLHF
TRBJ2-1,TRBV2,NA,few,TGTGCCAGCAGTGAGTGGTACAATGAGCAGTTCTTC,CASSEWYNEQFF
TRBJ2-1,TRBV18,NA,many,TGTGCCAGCTCACCAATGTCGTCGGGGAATGAGCAGTTCTTC,CASSPMSSGNEQFF
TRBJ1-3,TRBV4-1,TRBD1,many,TGCGCCAGCAGCCAAGAACAGGGGGCGACGTTCTCTGGAAACACCATATATTTT,CASSQEQGATFSGNTIYF
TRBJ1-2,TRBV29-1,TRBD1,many,TGCAGCGTTGCGGGACAGAGCACTAACTATGGCTACACCTTC,CSVAGQSTNYGYTF
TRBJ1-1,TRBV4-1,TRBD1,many,TGCGCCAGCAGCCAGGAGACAGGGACGAACACTGAAGCTTTCTTT,CASSQETGTNTEAFF
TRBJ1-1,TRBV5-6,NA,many,TGTGCCAGCAGGCGGGTACCCGGGGGTACTGAAGCTTTCTTT,CASRRVPGGTEAFF
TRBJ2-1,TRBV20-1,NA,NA,TGCAGTACTAGATTCAGATCTAGCGCCTCCTACAATGAGCAGTTCTTC,CSTRFRSSASYNEQFF
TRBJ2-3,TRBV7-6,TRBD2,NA,TGTGCCAGCAGCCCCCGAGAGAGCGGGAGGAGCACAGATACGCAGTATTTT,CASSPRESGRSTDTQYF
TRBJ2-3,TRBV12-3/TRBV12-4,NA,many,TGTGCCAGCAGCCACCCAGCGGGTCCAGATACGCAGTATTTT,CASSHPAGPDTQYF
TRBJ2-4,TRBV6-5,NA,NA,TGTGCCAGCAGTTACTCAGGGGCAGGTGCGGACATTCAGTACTTC,CASSYSGAGADIQYF
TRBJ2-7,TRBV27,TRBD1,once,TGTGCCAGCAGTTTATTGGGGACACAGGGGGCGACGTCCTACGAGCAGTACTTC,CASSLLGTQGATSYEQYF
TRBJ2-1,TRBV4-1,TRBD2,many,TGCGCCAGCAGATGGACTAGCGGGGTTTACAATGAGCAGTTCTTC,CASRWTSGVYNEQFF
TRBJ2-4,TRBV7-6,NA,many,TGTGCCAGCAGCTCACGGCCCGGTGACATTCAGTACTTC,CASSSRPGDIQYF
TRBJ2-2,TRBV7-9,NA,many,TGTGCCAGCAGCGTTGAGCGGGAGCTGTTTTTT,CASSVERELFF
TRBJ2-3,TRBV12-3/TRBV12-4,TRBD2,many,TGTGCCAGCAGTTTGACTAGCGGGAGTGGAGATACGCAGTATTTT,CASSLTSGSGDTQYF
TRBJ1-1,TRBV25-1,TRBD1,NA,TGTGCCAGCTCTTTAGACAGGGGGTCTGGAGCTTTCTTT,CASSLDRGSGAFF
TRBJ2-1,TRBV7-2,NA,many,TGTGCCAGCAGCTCAAGCGCCTACAATGAGCAGTTCTTC,CASSSSAYNEQFF
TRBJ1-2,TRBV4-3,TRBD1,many,TGCGCCAGCAGCCAGAATTCCCGGGACAGTACTAACTATGGCTACACCTTC,CASSQNSRDSTNYGYTF
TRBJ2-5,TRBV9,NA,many,TGTGCCAGCAGCGTAGGTTTGGGTCGGGAGACCCAGTACTTC,CASSVGLGRETQYF
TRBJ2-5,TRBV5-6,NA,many,TGTGCCAGCAGCTTGCCCAGCTATGGGGAGACCCAGTACTTC,CASSLPSYGETQYF
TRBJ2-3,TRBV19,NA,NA,TGTGCCAGTAGTAGATTTCAGGGGCCTTTAGAGGATACGCAGTATTTT,CASSRFQGPLEDTQYF
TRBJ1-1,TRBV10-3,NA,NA,TGTGCCATCAGTCCCGGGAGGACTGAAGCTTTCTTT,CAISPGRTEAFF
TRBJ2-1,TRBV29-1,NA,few,TGCAGCGTTGTAGCAGATTTGGGGGATAAAGTGGGGTTCTTC,CSVVADLGDKVGFF
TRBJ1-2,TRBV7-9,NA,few,TGTGCCAGCAGCTTAGTGACTAGCTATGGCTACACCTTC,CASSLVTSYGYTF
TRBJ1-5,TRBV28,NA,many,TGTGCCAGCAGTTTATCTCCAGGACAAGCAGTTAATCAGCCCCAGCATTTT,CASSLSPGQAVNQPQHF
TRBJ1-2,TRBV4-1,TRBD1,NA,TGCGCCAGCAGCCGAAACAGGGGGCAGGACTATGGCTACACCTTC,CASSRNRGQDYGYTF